The following is a T cell receptor beta chain sequence with its context. Its antigen remains unidentified. Only in-frame clones appear in the TCRdb table, and some are missing; sequencing was by immunoSEQ multiplex PCR. The sample lists more than 100,000 clones, approximately 92% seen once, with 14% to 15% in the top ten. This sample is drawn from a study of T cell responses to AZD1222 COVID-19 vaccine. Findings of the study overall: Repertoire collection took place solely once the T cell response had peaked. Reports indicate that nearly half of spike-specific TCRs are directed at unmutated variant regions.

This receptor was obtained from an adult in good health. The material was peripheral blood, obtained on day 0 of AZD1222 vaccination.

The CDR3 nucleotides read TGTGCCAGCAGTCCGCCTTATCGGACAGGCTACGAGCAGTACTTC. It specifies CASSPPYRTGYEQYF. The rearrangement uses TRBV28 and TRBJ2-7, with 7 bases that match TRBD1. The CDR3 runs to 15 residues. J gave up 3 bases and V 5 bases, and 10 bases lay outside the gene matches. Germline V CDR1 and CDR2: MDHEN, SYDVKM.